This T cell receptor beta chain was obtained from a study of CD8+CD57+ T cells in acquired aplastic anemia (dated 2018 in TCRdb). At the level of the whole study: On average, sorted CD4+ and CD8+ cells yielded around 3.5 ug of extracted DNA, with a range of about 0.19 to 30 ug. A CD8+CD57+ expansion meant a frequency higher than the mean frequency seen in healthy subjects.

Expansion of CD8+CD57+ cells had been shown by flow cytometry in the patients chosen for sequencing. Every patient had severe acquired aplastic anemia, diagnosed using the International Study of Aplastic Anemia and Agranulocytosis and Camitta criteria. No patient had received any therapy when blood was sampled. In this study, sorted CD4+ and CD8+ T cells from the blood of healthy subjects and of severe aplastic anemia patients had their TCR repertoires deep-sequenced. Patients were enrolled under clinicaltrials.gov protocols 00001620, 01623167, 00001397, 00071045, 00081523 and 00961064 in the USA. Ficoll-Paque density gradient centrifugation was used to isolate peripheral blood mononuclear cells. Before DNA extraction, CD4+ and CD8+ T cells were sorted by FACS or by magnetic beads. The study at large found these results: Roughly 29 CD8+ CDR3 sequences were found in both patients and controls but appeared to be highly expressed in patients and within the immunodominant clones of the patients. Patients and healthy controls showed no significant difference in CD8+ Simpson's diversity (P=0.060).

TCR beta VDJ combination and CDR3 sequence profiling used genomic DNA as the template. An Illumina HiSeq 2000 was used for TCR repertoire sequencing. The authors processed their data as follows. TRBV/TRBJ rearrangement plots, CDR3 size and DJ length profiles, and Simpson's diversity index were used to assess repertoires. The most abundant DNA sequence in the deep sequencing data was defined as the immunodominant clone. CDR3 amino acid sequences were screened for sharing across subjects and were compared with published repertoires and the VDJdb database. The public reads were run again by TCRdb, first through fastp at Q25 and then through MiXCR, and only productive beta chains were kept. Identical CDR3 protein sequences are pooled into one entry, listed with their most common genes and DNA. For this entry, the V and J calls and clone size follow TCRdb and not the study's own pipeline. The sample includes fewer than 200,000 distinct CDR3 sequences, with 71% observed a single time. The ten most abundant clones make up 35% to 50% of the sample.

The CDR3, cysteine through phenylalanine, is 13 amino acids long. Just CDR3 DNA is preserved here, 39 bases in frame from base 1. In the germline V gene, CDR1 corresponds to MRHNA and CDR2 to SNTAGT. V loses 10 bases of germline sequence and J loses 7 bases, and the interval between the two ends is 16 bases. This clonotype occurred a few times. Its antigen remains undetermined. No base-level quality is on record; no much larger clone is a single base apart. The V gene is TRBV6-4 and the J gene is TRBJ2-2; the D gene is possibly TRBD1 or TRBD2, with 5 bases matching each. The sample was sorted CD4+, CD8+, or CD8+CD57+ T cells (not recorded which) from PBMCs. The clonotype was recovered from a human donor with aplastic anemia. The bases are TGTGCCACCTCGGACCGAGGGGACGGGGAGCTGTTTTTT. Translated, this gives CATSDRGDGELFF.